A single sample gave rise to the 25 T cell receptor beta chains below, sequenced in a study of blood T cell repertoires in COVID-19. The protocol was immunoSEQ multiplex PCR, while the TCRdb copy is restricted to in-frame clones and leaves out a portion. The table has roughly 170,000 clones, 86% seen once; the top ten hold around 21%. Sequenced input: peripheral blood. The receptor source for this set is a man aged 65 to 79 with active or convalescent COVID-19.

The chain links TRBV28 to TRBJ1-5; 9 bases map to TRBD1. CDR1 is MDHEN, CDR2 SYDVKM, per germline. V was pared by 7 bases and J by 0 bases, with 10 bases of the junction left unmatched. CDR3 length: 17 amino acids. CDR3 loop: CASTPRDRAYSNQPQHF. The CDR3 nucleotides read TGTGCCAGCACCCCAAGGGACAGGGCGTATAGCAATCAGCCCCAGCATTTT.

This sequence joins TRBV5-1 and TRBJ1-4; 7 bases map to TRBD1. J gave up 5 bases and V 4 bases, and 8 bases lay outside the gene matches. CDR1 and CDR2 (germline): SGHRS, YFSETQ. CDR3 length: 15 amino acids. DNA for the CDR3: TGCGCCAGCAGCAACCCCCGGGACAGCAATGAAAAACTGTTTTTT. Translation: CASSNPRDSNEKLFF.

V and J are TRBV11-2 and TRBJ1-2; D gene unclear. The CDR3 runs 11 residues. Germline CDR1 and CDR2: SGHAT and FQNNGV. The V end was cut by 4 bases, the J end by 5 bases, with 5 bases between. In DNA, the CDR3 is TGTGCCAGCAGCTCGGGTTATGGCTACACCTTC. Its protein is CASSSGYGYTF.

DNA for the CDR3: TGCGCCAGCAGACAGGGATCCAACTCCTACGAGCAGTACTTC. The encoded protein is CASRQGSNSYEQYF. V and J are TRBV5-1 and TRBJ2-7, with a possible D match to TRBD1 (6 bases). The CDR3 is 14 residues long. Germline assignment: CDR1 SGHRS and CDR2 YFSETQ. Trimming pared 5 bases from V and 0 bases from J, leaving 12 bases between.

The J gene is TRBJ1-1, the V gene TRBV7-2; the D gene is possibly TRBD1 (5 bases). Germline values: CDR1 SGHTA, CDR2 FQGNSA. The ends were cut back, 1 base at V and 8 bases at J, with 11 bases in the middle. CDR3 length equals 13 residues. DNA of the CDR3: TGTGCCAGCAGCTTAGACGGACAAGAGGAAGCTTTCTTT. Translation gives CASSLDGQEEAFF.

For the CDR3, the DNA is TGCGCCAGCAGCTTTCCGGGACTAGCAAACACCGGGGAGCTGTTTTTT. This encodes CASSFPGLANTGELFF. The chain joins TRBV5-1 to TRBJ2-2; 9 nucleotides line up with TRBD2. The germline V gene has CDR1 SGHRS and CDR2 YFSETQ. The CDR3 consists of 16 residues. V was pared by 2 bases and J by 2 bases, with 4 bases of the junction left unmatched.

The rearrangement joins TRBV30 to TRBJ2-5; D is uncertain. Trimming removed 4 bases at V and 5 bases at J, with 14 bases between. There are 13 residues in the CDR3. In germline, CDR1 is GTSNPN, CDR2 SVGIG (reference sequence). The CDR3: CAWTFMGMETQYF. CDR3 DNA sequence: TGTGCCTGGACTTTCATGGGCATGGAGACCCAGTACTTC.

J is TRBJ2-1 and V is TRBV10-2; perhaps TRBD1 as D (5 bases). Looked up from germline, CDR1 is WSHSY and CDR2 is SAAADI. CDR3 length equals 15 residues. Trimming cost V 7 bases and J 0 bases, with 13 bases left between them. DNA of the CDR3: TGCGCCAGCACCGCCGACAGTAGCTCCTACAATGAGCAGTTCTTC. Protein: CASTADSSSYNEQFF.

V usage is TRBV4-3 and J usage is TRBJ2-3; TRBD2 is a possible D gene (6 bases). The germline V and J ends were trimmed by 1 base and 6 bases, with 20 bases remaining between them. CDR3 size: 17 residues. Germline V gives CDR1 LGHNA, CDR2 YSLEER. CDR3 region: CASSQAVASETWDTQYF. The CDR3 DNA follows: TGCGCCAGCAGCCAAGCTGTGGCTAGCGAGACTTGGGATACGCAGTATTTT.

The CDR3 here is CASYFSGGSAGELFF. CDR3 bases: TGTGCCAGCTACTTCTCAGGGGGCTCCGCCGGGGAGCTGTTTTTT. The V gene is TRBV2, the J gene TRBJ2-2; 8 bases are shared with TRBD1. V shed 8 bases, J shed 6 bases, and the junction held 11 bases outside the gene matches. Germline-derived CDR1 and CDR2 are SNHLY and FYNNEI. This CDR3 region has 15 residues.

The chain is built from TRBV18 and TRBJ2-2; 8 bases are a match to TRBD2. Germline CDR1 is KGHSH and CDR2 is LQKENI. The length of the CDR3 is 16 residues. J lost 0 bases, V lost 5 bases, and 5 bases had no gene match. The CDR3 DNA is TGTGCCAGCTCAACAATTAGCGGGGCGAACACCGGGGAGCTGTTTTTT. Amino acid sequence: CASSTISGANTGELFF.

The gene calls are TRBV5-1 and TRBJ2-7; TRBD2 aligns across 13 bases. The CDR3 has 17 residues. The germline gives CDR1 SGHRS, CDR2 YFSETQ. Trimming at V came to 4 bases and at J to 4 bases, leaving 11 bases not matched to a gene. DNA for the CDR3: TGCGCCAGCAGCCGAGGGACTAGCGGGGAGGGGACATACGAGCAGTACTTC. It translates to CASSRGTSGEGTYEQYF.

The chain uses TRBV7-8 and TRBJ1-1; a possible D gene is TRBD1 (5 bases). Germline-derived CDR1 and CDR2 are SGHVS and FQNEAQ. This CDR3 spans 15 amino acids. Trimming pared 3 bases from V and 6 bases from J, leaving 17 bases between. CDR3 bases: TGTGCCAGCAGCTTTGCGGGACTCGCTCTGGCTGAAGCTTTCTTT. Amino acid sequence: CASSFAGLALAEAFF.

The V call is TRBV21-1, the J call TRBJ2-5; the table's D call, TRBD1, was not checked against the DNA. TRBV21-1 corresponds to a pseudogene. The CDR3 consists of 14 residues. This chain's CDR3 is CASSKGQDRETQYF. The DNA for the CDR3 is TGTGCCAGCAGCAAAGGTCAGGATCGGGAGACCCAGTACTTC.

This clone was counted a single time. V usage is TRBV27 and J usage is TRBJ2-2; D ambiguous. There are 14 residues in the CDR3. Deletions cut 5 bases from V and 2 bases from J, with 9 bases between. CDR1 and CDR2 (germline): MNHEY, SMNVEV (reference sequence). This CDR3 is CASSASANTGELFF. As DNA, the CDR3 is TGTGCCAGCAGTGCGAGCGCAAACACCGGGGAGCTGTTTTTT.

The genes are TRBV9 and TRBJ1-2; 9 nucleotides agree with TRBD1. Trimming took 4 bases from V and 8 from J; bases not matched to a gene: 15. CDR1 is SGDLS, CDR2 YYNGEE, per germline. The CDR3 runs 16 residues. As DNA, the CDR3 is TGTGCCAGCAGCACTGGGGACAGGGTGGTGGGCGGCGGCTACACCTTC. Its protein is CASSTGDRVVGGGYTF.

The rearrangement links TRBV12-3 or TRBV12-4 to TRBJ2-4; 7 bases fit TRBD1. This CDR3 contains 12 residues. The trim removed 5 bases at V and 15 bases at J, leaving 10 bases unmatched. The DNA for the CDR3 is TGTGCCAGCAGTAAACAGGGGATGGATATGTACTTC. This sequence encodes CASSKQGMDMYF.

Only one count was recorded for this clone. This chain connects TRBV5-6 to TRBJ2-1; 7 nucleotides line up with TRBD1. The CDR3 runs 14 residues. Trimming cost V 2 bases and J 4 bases; bases outside gene matches: 3. Germline-derived CDR1 and CDR2 are SGHDT and YYEEEE. The CDR3 protein is CASSFDRAYNEQFF. DNA for the CDR3: TGTGCCAGCAGCTTTGACAGGGCTTACAATGAGCAGTTCTTC.

This clone appeared a few times. The V and J genes are TRBV7-3 and TRBJ1-2, with D possibly matching TRBD1 (6 bases). Germline CDR1 SGHTA, CDR2 FQGTGA. This CDR3 is built from 14 residues. Trimming shortened V by 0 bases and J by 8 bases, and 13 bases separated the two germline ends. CDR3 sequence: CASSLTGTSAGYTF. The CDR3 DNA sequence: TGTGCCAGCAGCTTAACGGGGACATCTGCGGGCTACACCTTC.

This clone was seen more than once but under ten times. The chain couples TRBV27 to TRBJ1-4; a possible D gene is TRBD1 (6 bases). Deletions cut 5 bases from V and 4 bases from J, with 17 bases between. This CDR3 spans 16 amino acids. Germline lookup yields CDR1 MNHEY and CDR2 SMNVEV (reference sequence). The CDR3 DNA reads as TGTGCCAGCAGTCCTACGCCCAGGGGTAGTAATGAAAAACTGTTTTTT. The encoded protein is CASSPTPRGSNEKLFF.

The chain couples TRBV3-1 (or the pseudogene TRBV3-2) to TRBJ1-1; 9 bases agree with TRBD1. Germline trimming cut 3 bases from V and 3 bases from J; bases unmatched to any gene: 5. The CDR3 totals 15 residues. Germline CDR1 reads LGHDT; CDR2 reads YNNKEL (reference sequence). Here the CDR3 DNA reads TGTGCCAGCAGCCATTCTGACAGGGGGGACACTGAAGCTTTCTTT. This sequence encodes CASSHSDRGDTEAFF.

DNA of the CDR3: TGTGCCAGCAGTTACGCTGACAGGGGAGGTCGATCACCCCTCCACTTT. Translated: CASSYADRGGRSPLHF. This chain connects TRBV6-2 or TRBV6-3 to TRBJ1-6, with 8 positions matching TRBD1. The V gene end was trimmed by 2 bases and the J gene end by 10 bases; junction bases not matched to a gene: 10. The CDR3 sequence is 16 residues long. The germline CDR1 and CDR2 sequences are MNHEY and SVGEGT.

This clone was observed a handful of times. The gene calls are TRBV2 and TRBJ1-4; maybe TRBD1 (6 bases). The germline V gene encodes CDR1 SNHLY and CDR2 FYNNEI. V shed 7 bases and J shed 4 bases, with 16 bases lying between them. The CDR3 is 15 residues long. This CDR3 is CASNARGLGNEKLFF. In DNA form, the CDR3 reads TGTGCCAGCAATGCGCGGGGGCTCGGTAATGAAAAACTGTTTTTT. Full variable domain (outside the CDR3, taken from reference TRBV2 and TRBJ1-4): EPEVTQTPSHQVTQMGQEVILRCVPISNHLYFYWYRQILGQKVEFLVSFYNNEISEKSEIFDDQFSVERPDGSNFTLKIRSTKLEDSAMYFCASNARGLGNEKLFFGSGTQLSVL.

The chain couples TRBV4-1 to TRBJ1-4; perhaps TRBD1 as D (6 bases). V lost 1 base and J lost 5, with 14 bases in between. There are 16 residues in the CDR3. Germline loops: CDR1 MGHRA, CDR2 YSYEKL. The CDR3, as DNA: TGCGCCAGCAGCCAAGGACCGACAGGACTGAATGAAAAACTGTTTTTT. This gives the protein CASSQGPTGLNEKLFF.

J is TRBJ2-1 and V is TRBV4-3; D is uncertain. Trimming took off 0 bases at V and 11 bases at J, with 17 bases between the two ends. CDR1 and CDR2 (germline): LGHNA, YSLEER. This CDR3 has 15 amino acids. The CDR3 protein is CASSQERMADYKQFF. The CDR3 region has the DNA TGCGCCAGCAGCCAAGAGAGAATGGCGGATTACAAGCAGTTCTTC.